Listed below are T cell receptor beta chains from one sample, sequenced in a study of human T cells and chemical hapten exposure. TCRdb re-called the RACE reads through MiXCR, storing one row per CDR3 protein. The sample lists about 52,000 distinct CDR3 sequences, about 10% occurring once. Specimen: whole blood, collected in connection with sensitization to the hapten diphenylcyclopropenone (DPC). The origin of the receptors is a woman aged 35 to 49 with alopecia areata. Some clones in this sample may be carry-over from other donors' samples. CDR3s include the opening cysteine and the closing phenylalanine or tryptophan. A D gene is named only where the DNA matches it firmly. A row's size may be missing; if present it is once, few, many or a size class.

TRBV9	TRBD2	few	TRBJ2-7	CASSGGGTSNYEQYF	TGTGCCAGCAGCGGGGGAGGGACTAGCAACTACGAGCAGTACTTC
TRBV6-1	-	many	TRBJ1-1	CASSDVRWGRNTEAFF	TGTGCCAGCAGTGACGTCCGGTGGGGCCGTAACACTGAAGCTTTCTTT
TRBV20-1	-	few	TRBJ2-7	CSARVATKVDEQYF	TGCAGTGCTAGAGTCGCGACAAAAGTCGACGAGCAGTACTTC
TRBV28	-	few	TRBJ1-4	CASRNRVNEKLFF	TGTGCCAGCAGGAACAGGGTAAACGAAAAACTGTTTTTT
TRBV7-9	-	few	TRBJ2-7	CASSPLLDEQYF	TGTGCCAGCAGCCCCCTGTTAGACGAGCAGTACTTC
TRBV20-1	-	many	TRBJ2-3	CSARGTGNAIDTQYF	TGCAGTGCTAGAGGGACCGGGAACGCGATAGATACGCAGTATTTT
TRBV4-3	-	few	TRBJ1-3	CASSPLGSQGNTIYF	TGCGCCAGCAGCCCTTTAGGCAGCCAAGGAAACACCATATATTTT
TRBV5-1	TRBD1	once	TRBJ1-1	CASSPGQGEGTFF	TGCGCCAGCAGCCCTGGACAGGGGGAGGGAACTTTCTTT
TRBV28	-	few	TRBJ1-2	CASSLGGLYGYTF	TGTGCCAGCAGCCTAGGTGGCCTCTATGGCTACACCTTC
TRBV9	-	many	TRBJ2-5	CASSPPGGGGWETQYF	TGTGCCAGCAGCCCCCCCGGCGGAGGGGGTTGGGAGACCCAGTACTTC
TRBV6-2/TRBV6-3	TRBD2	-	TRBJ2-7	CASSYGTSGTYEQYF	TGTGCCAGCAGTTACGGGACTAGCGGGACCTACGAGCAGTACTTC
TRBV6-6	TRBD1	few	TRBJ1-1	CASKLTGTTEAFF	TGTGCCAGCAAGCTGACAGGGACCACTGAAGCTTTCTTT
TRBV29-1	-	few	TRBJ1-1	CSVATALMNTEAFF	TGCAGCGTCGCGACAGCCCTTATGAACACTGAAGCTTTCTTT
TRBV20-1	-	many	TRBJ2-7	CSATYLAATVYEQYF	TGCAGTGCAACATATTTAGCGGCGACCGTCTACGAGCAGTACTTC
TRBV7-2	-	many	TRBJ2-3	CASSAQDTQYF	TGTGCCAGCAGCGCCCAAGATACGCAGTATTTT
TRBV11-2	-	few	TRBJ2-2	CASSFGDSTGELFF	TGTGCCAGCAGCTTCGGGGATTCCACCGGGGAGCTGTTTTTT
TRBV12-3/TRBV12-4	-	-	TRBJ2-1	CASSSTVSFSYNEQFF	TGTGCCAGCAGTTCCACAGTGAGCTTCTCCTACAATGAGCAGTTCTTC
TRBV28	-	-	TRBJ2-6	CASSLRISGANVLTF	TGTGCCAGCAGTTTACGGATTTCTGGGGCCAACGTCCTGACTTTC
TRBV5-1	-	-	TRBJ2-3	CASSLGGPEDTQYF	TGCGCCAGCAGCCTGGGGGGGCCCGAAGATACGCAGTATTTT
TRBV7-6	TRBD2	few	TRBJ2-5	CASSPREGKEETQYF	TGTGCCAGCAGCCCCAGGGAGGGAAAAGAAGAGACCCAGTACTTC
TRBV29-1	-	few	TRBJ2-7	CSVQGGAYEQYF	TGCAGCGTTCAGGGGGGCGCCTACGAGCAGTACTTC
TRBV20-1	-	few	TRBJ1-1	CSALWGANTEAFF	TGCAGTGCTTTGTGGGGGGCGAACACTGAAGCTTTCTTT
TRBV2	-	-	TRBJ1-1	CASSWDGSKAFF	TGTGCCAGCAGTTGGGACGGAAGTAAAGCTTTCTTT
TRBV25-1	TRBD1	-	TRBJ2-7	CASSEWPGTGSYEQYF	TGTGCCAGCAGTGAATGGCCCGGGACAGGGTCCTACGAGCAGTACTTC
TRBV20-1	-	-	TRBJ1-1	CSGAERGTEAFF	TGCAGTGGGGCGGAACGGGGCACTGAAGCTTTCTTT
TRBV10-2	-	many	TRBJ2-5	CASSDPPSKETQYF	TGCGCCAGCAGTGACCCTCCGTCAAAAGAGACCCAGTACTTC
TRBV12-3/TRBV12-4	-	many	TRBJ1-1	CASSFLGMNTEAFF	TGTGCCAGCAGTTTTCTGGGCATGAACACTGAAGCTTTCTTT
TRBV5-1	-	-	TRBJ1-1	CASSLQEDTEAFF	TGCGCCAGCAGCTTACAGGAGGACACTGAAGCTTTCTTT
TRBV7-2	TRBD1	-	TRBJ2-5	CASSAGQGQPKETQYF	TGTGCCAGCAGCGCCGGACAGGGACAACCTAAAGAGACCCAGTACTTC
TRBV6-5	TRBD1	few	TRBJ2-7	CASSSRTGGYEQYF	TGTGCCAGCAGTTCCAGGACAGGGGGATACGAGCAGTACTTC
TRBV20-1	-	-	TRBJ2-5	CSGPPVGFETQCF	TGCAGCGGACCACCCGTTGGCTTTGAGACCCAGTGCTTC
TRBV5-1	-	many	TRBJ1-6	CASSLRGHDGAPLHF	TGCGCCAGCAGCTTGAGGGGACATGATGGGGCACCCCTCCACTTT
TRBV7-2	-	-	TRBJ1-5	CASSSYSNQPQHF	TGTGCCAGCAGCTCCTACAGTAATCAGCCCCAGCATTTT
TRBV2	-	few	TRBJ2-7	CASSPLKYEQYF	TGTGCCAGCAGCCCCTTAAAGTACGAGCAGTACTTC
TRBV18	TRBD1	-	TRBJ1-1	CASSPLTGETYTEAFF	TGTGCCAGCTCACCACTGACAGGGGAGACCTACACTGAAGCTTTCTTT
TRBV28	TRBD2	-	TRBJ2-5	CASSSRRGETQYF	TGTGCCAGCAGTTCGAGGCGGGGGGAGACCCAGTACTTC
TRBV29-1	TRBD1	many	TRBJ1-2	CSVEDRDGYTF	TGCAGCGTTGAGGACAGGGACGGCTACACCTTC
TRBV9	TRBD1	many	TRBJ2-1	CASSARGQGAYNEQFF	TGTGCCAGCAGCGCGCGGGGACAGGGGGCCTACAATGAGCAGTTCTTC
TRBV20-1	TRBD1	many	TRBJ1-5	CSARAAGTGVPSNQPQHF	TGCAGTGCTAGAGCAGCCGGGACAGGAGTACCGAGCAATCAGCCCCAGCATTTT
TRBV20-1	TRBD2	-	TRBJ2-1	CSAIRPDMGLAEKNSYNEQFF	TGCAGTGCTATCCGCCCTGACATGGGACTAGCGGAGAAAAACTCCTACAATGAGCAGTTCTTC
TRBV6-4	-	few	TRBJ2-1	CASRRTGADYNEQFF	TGTGCCAGCAGACGGACTGGGGCGGATTACAATGAGCAGTTCTTC